This T cell receptor (beta chain) was sequenced in a study of STAT5B mutations in CD4+ large granular lymphocyte leukemia. Sequenced by immunoSEQ multiplex PCR; TCRdb stores in-frame clones only, minus some. This table holds around 20,000 clones, more than 60% found once. Sample: CD4+ T cells from blood buffy coats. This receptor was taken from a human donor in good health.

The CDR3 nucleotides are TGTGCCAGCAGAGACAGGGCTCCTCTTTTATACGAGCAGTACTTC. Its translation: CASRDRAPLLYEQYF. The chain uses TRBV2 and TRBJ2-7, with 7 bases matching TRBD1. Germline V CDR1 and CDR2: SNHLY, FYNNEI. The length of the CDR3 is 15 residues. V lost 6 bases to trimming and J lost 4 bases; unmatched junction nucleotides: 12.